What follows are 26 T cell receptor beta chains derived from one specimen sequenced in a study of T cells in Graves' hyperthyroidism and ophthalmopathy. Amplification yielded TCR beta CDR3 regions, with RNA transcripts as the source. During a first-round RT-PCR of the TCR CDR3, the HTBI primer set was used. TCRdb re-analysed the multiplex PCR reads in MiXCR, keeping a single row per CDR3 protein. The sample includes just under 750,000 distinct CDR3 sequences, over 35% of them seen just once. The sample consisted of blood. These receptors all stem from a woman aged 40 to 50 with Graves' hyperthyroidism.

The chain links TRBV5-1 to TRBJ1-2, with unresolved D. Trimming left V 4 bases short and J 4 bases short, with 11 bases between. Germline values: CDR1 SGHRS, CDR2 YFSETQ. The CDR3 extends over 13 amino acids. The chain's CDR3 is CASSPDEGYGYTF. CDR3 nucleotides: TGCGCCAGCAGCCCGGACGAGGGCTATGGCTACACCTTC.

This clonotype showed up just once. The chain carries TRBV29-1 and TRBJ1-1; D ambiguous. The CDR3 extends over 15 amino acids. Trimming stripped 4 bases from V and 1 base from J, with 16 bases between. CDR1 is SQVTM and CDR2 is ANQGSEA in the germline V gene. CDR3 in amino acids: CSVGLSGRSNTEAFF. CDR3 nucleotides: TGCAGCGTTGGTCTCAGCGGGAGGTCGAACACTGAAGCTTTCTTT.

This chain uses TRBV7-2 with TRBJ2-2; a possible D gene is TRBD2 (5 bases). Germline CDR1 reads SGHTA; CDR2 reads FQGNSA. The germline V and J ends were trimmed by 4 bases and 6 bases, with 12 bases remaining between them. This CDR3 spans 14 amino acids. Written as DNA, the CDR3 is TGTACCAGCAGCTCCTGGGGAGACGCCGGGGAGCTGTTTTTT. Protein product: CTSSSWGDAGELFF.

This chain connects TRBV2 to TRBJ1-1, with a possible D match to TRBD1 (6 bases). V lost 4 bases and J 10 bases, leaving 19 bases between the germline ends. Germline loops: CDR1 SNHLY, CDR2 FYNNEI. The CDR3 totals 14 residues. The CDR3 protein is CASSAGTSPRRAFF. As DNA, the CDR3 is TGTGCCAGCAGTGCTGGGACATCTCCCCGGCGAGCTTTCTTT. The variable domain in full, with the rest retrieved from reference TRBV2 and TRBJ1-1, is EPEVTQTPSHQVTQMGQEVILRCVPISNHLYFYWYRQILGQKVEFLVSFYNNEISEKSEIFDDQFSVERPDGSNFTLKIRSTKLEDSAMYFCASSAGTSPRRAFFGQGTRLTVV.

This clonotype occurred many times. The chain combines TRBV7-2 with TRBJ1-2; no clear D gene. Trimming pared 1 base from V and 1 base from J, leaving 10 bases between. CDR3 length: 15 residues. The germline V gene has CDR1 SGHTA and CDR2 FQGNSA. Here the CDR3 reads CASSLGVSVNYGYTF. In nucleotides, the CDR3 is TGTGCCAGCAGCTTAGGGGTTTCTGTTAACTATGGCTACACCTTC.

The V call is TRBV2, the J call TRBJ1-5, with D possibly being TRBD1 (6 bases). Trimming removed 1 base from V and 0 bases from J, with 10 bases in between. The CDR3 covers 16 residues. Germline CDR1 SNHLY, CDR2 FYNNEI. The CDR3 protein is CASSEGRGDSNQPQHF. The CDR3 region has the DNA TGTGCCAGCAGTGAAGGCAGGGGAGATAGCAATCAGCCCCAGCATTTT.

This clonotype occurred a few times. The gene calls are TRBV6-1 and TRBJ1-1; D may be TRBD1 (5 bases). Trimming pared 6 bases from V and 9 bases from J, leaving 23 bases between. Germline V gene data show CDR1 as MNHNS and CDR2 as SASEGT. The CDR3 has 15 residues. CDR3 region: CASRSTGTQLLKAFF. DNA of the CDR3: TGTGCCAGCAGATCGACCGGGACTCAGCTTCTTAAAGCTTTCTTT.

This clonotype was detected many times. The chain has TRBV7-2 and TRBJ1-3, with 10 bases fitting TRBD1. Germline V gene data show CDR1 as SGHTA and CDR2 as FQGNSA. V was clipped by 6 bases and J by 5 bases; unmatched bases: 10. This CDR3 region has 16 residues. The CDR3 nucleotides are TGTGCCAGCAGTTTTACCGGGACAGGGGACAGAAACACCATATATTTT. Translated, it gives CASSFTGTGDRNTIYF.

V is TRBV7-8 and J is TRBJ2-2; 10 bases map to TRBD2. The CDR3 length is 16 residues. J lost 5 bases, V lost 2 bases, and 5 bases had no gene match. Germline V CDR1 and CDR2: SGHVS, FQNEAQ. The CDR3 region has the DNA TGTGCCAGCAGCTTAAGGGCTAGCGGGAGTACCGGGGAGCTGTTTTTT. Residues: CASSLRASGSTGELFF.

The CDR3 sequence is CASSFPGGRAFF. In DNA form, the CDR3 reads TGTGCCAGCAGCTTCCCAGGGGGCCGAGCTTTCTTT. The chain links TRBV5-6 to TRBJ1-1; the match to TRBD1 covers 8 bases. J was trimmed by 10 bases and V by 2 bases; bases with no gene match: 4. Germline V gene sequence: CDR1 SGHDT, CDR2 YYEEEE. The CDR3 is 12 amino acids.

CDR3 in amino acids: CASSRPSAPDYEQYF. DNA of the CDR3: TGTGCCAGCAGCCGCCCCTCAGCTCCAGACTACGAGCAGTACTTC. This chain joins TRBV27 and TRBJ2-7; D not certain. Germline V lookup: CDR1 MNHEY, CDR2 SMNVEV (reference sequence). V was trimmed by 6 bases and J by 3 bases, leaving 18 bases between them. This CDR3 has 15 amino acids.

The chain recombines TRBV7-6 with TRBJ2-7; 10 bases match TRBD1. In germline, CDR1 is SGHVS, CDR2 FNYEAQ. Trimming at V came to 5 bases and at J to 3 bases, leaving 16 bases not matched to a gene. The CDR3 runs to 18 residues. The CDR3 loop is CASSGFTPGQGHHYEQYF. The DNA for the CDR3 is TGTGCCAGCAGCGGATTTACTCCGGGACAGGGGCATCACTACGAGCAGTACTTC.

V usage is TRBV20-1 and J usage is TRBJ2-7; 9 nucleotides agree with TRBD1. The CDR3 covers 18 residues. From germline, CDR1 is DFQATT and CDR2 SNEGSKA (reference sequence). J gave up 3 bases and V 2 bases, and 17 bases lay outside the gene matches. Here the CDR3 DNA reads TGCAGTGCTAGACCACAGGGGGCCTTGACCCAACTCAACTACGAGCAGTACTTC. Residues: CSARPQGALTQLNYEQYF.

The rearrangement links TRBV10-3 to TRBJ1-1, with a weak D call TRBD1 (5 bases). The CDR3 has 13 amino acids. V was pared by 2 bases and J by 6 bases, with 10 bases between. Per the germline V gene, CDR1 is ENHRY and CDR2 is SYGVKD. This CDR3 is CAISEGTLPEAFF. CDR3 nucleotide sequence: TGTGCCATCAGTGAGGGGACCTTGCCTGAAGCTTTCTTT.

This clonotype occurred many times. J is TRBJ2-7 and V is TRBV29-1; 10 bases agree with TRBD2. Trimming at V came to 3 bases and at J to 3 bases, leaving 2 bases not matched to a gene. The CDR3 length is 13 residues. Germline values: CDR1 SQVTM, CDR2 ANQGSEA. The CDR3 DNA sequence: TGCAGCGTTGATTTAGCGGGGGGCTACGAGCAGTACTTC. This codes for CSVDLAGGYEQYF.

This clonotype was counted ten times or more. CDR3 sequence reads: CASRRMVSTEAFF. The CDR3 DNA reads TGTGCCAGTCGACGGATGGTGAGCACTGAAGCTTTCTTT. This chain uses TRBV19 with TRBJ1-1; D gene uncertain. This CDR3 has 13 residues. V was pared by 8 bases and J by 4 bases, with 14 bases between. Germline CDR1 reads LNHDA; CDR2 reads SQIVND (reference sequence). Drawing the rest from reference TRBV19 and TRBJ1-1, the complete variable domain is DGGITQSPKYLFRKEGQNVTLSCEQNLNHDAMYWYRQDPGQGLRLIYYSQIVNDFQKGDIAEGYSVSREKKESFPLTVTSAQKNPTAFYLCASRRMVSTEAFFGQGTRLTVV.

The genes are TRBV12-5 and TRBJ1-5; D is unclear. The germline CDR1 and CDR2 sequences are LGHNT and FRNRAP. V lost 4 bases and J 1 base, leaving 5 bases between the germline ends. This CDR3 spans 13 amino acids. CDR3 region: CASGSRSNQPQHF. The DNA of the CDR3 is TGTGCTAGTGGTTCCAGGAGCAATCAGCCCCAGCATTTT.

This clonotype was seen only a few times. V usage is TRBV13 and J usage is TRBJ1-6; D might be TRBD1 (5 bases). CDR3 size: 18 residues. CDR1 is PRHDT, CDR2 FYEKMQ, per germline (reference sequence). Trimming removed 5 bases from V and 0 bases from J, with 17 bases in between. CDR3 coding DNA: TGTGCCAGCAGCGGCCGAGGGGACCTAAGCTCCTATAATTCACCCCTCCACTTT. Translation gives CASSGRGDLSSYNSPLHF.

As to this clonotype: The final CDR3 position lacks the conserved phenylalanine or tryptophan, pointing to a likely read error. The DNA is left out, because the CDR3 cannot be placed on it with certainty; the CDR3 is given as TCRdb lists it. V and J are TRBV29-1 and TRBJ2-7; TRBD2 reflects the table's D call only, with no check against the DNA. Counting both end residues, the CDR3 totals 8 amino acids. Per germline, CDR1 SQVTM and CDR2 ANQGSEA. CDR3 amino acids: CSVDGTSG.

This clonotype has at least ten counts. The chain uses TRBV12-3 or TRBV12-4 and TRBJ2-7, with 7 bases aligning to TRBD1. V lost 5 bases and J lost 3; bases outside the gene matches: 7. CDR3 length equals 14 residues. CDR3 sequence reads: CASSRQGNFYEQYF. CDR3 DNA sequence: TGTGCCAGCAGTCGACAGGGTAATTTCTACGAGCAGTACTTC.

This clonotype was observed at least ten times. V is TRBV10-3 and J is TRBJ2-5; possible D gene TRBD2, 5 bases. The CDR3 is 13 residues long. Trimming took off 4 bases at V and 5 bases at J, with 11 bases between the two ends. CDR1 is ENHRY and CDR2 is SYGVKD in the germline V gene. This CDR3 reads CAISGGFEETQYF. The CDR3 bases are TGTGCCATCAGTGGAGGGTTTGAGGAGACCCAGTACTTC.

This clonotype was seen many times. The chain combines TRBV2 with TRBJ1-6, with D tentatively TRBD1 (5 bases). In germline, CDR1 is SNHLY, CDR2 FYNNEI. The V end was cut by 2 bases, the J end by 7 bases, with 21 bases between. There are 18 residues in the CDR3. CDR3 nucleotides: TGTGCCAGCAGTGAATCTCTCGGGGTTGACAGTTCCAATTCACCCCTCCACTTT. Translating gives CASSESLGVDSSNSPLHF. The variable domain in full, with the rest retrieved from reference TRBV2 and TRBJ1-6, is EPEVTQTPSHQVTQMGQEVILRCVPISNHLYFYWYRQILGQKVEFLVSFYNNEISEKSEIFDDQFSVERPDGSNFTLKIRSTKLEDSAMYFCASSESLGVDSSNSPLHFGNGTRLTVT.

This clonotype occurred many times. V usage is TRBV7-2 and J usage is TRBJ2-7; maybe TRBD2 (5 bases). Trimming cost V 1 base and J 6 bases, with 13 bases left between them. There are 14 residues in the CDR3. Germline V CDR1 and CDR2: SGHTA, FQGNSA. DNA for the CDR3: TGTGCCAGCAGCTTAGGGCCACTAGTTCGCGAGCAGTACTTC. Translation gives CASSLGPLVREQYF.

V and J are TRBV7-2 and TRBJ1-5, with 9 positions matching TRBD1. V dropped 5 bases and J dropped 1; count of bases not matched to a gene: 9. The V gene's germline CDR1 is SGHTA and CDR2 FQGNSA. The CDR3 runs 17 residues. The chain's CDR3 is CASSAGTGRNSNQPQHF. Here the CDR3 DNA reads TGTGCCAGCAGCGCCGGGACAGGGAGAAACAGCAATCAGCCCCAGCATTTT. Based on the CDR3 plus reference TRBV7-2 and TRBJ1-5, the full variable domain is GAGVSQSPSNKVTEKGKDVELRCDPISGHTALYWYRQSLGQGLEFLIYFQGNSAPDKSGLPSDRFSAERTGGSVSTLTIQRTQQEDSAVYLCASSAGTGRNSNQPQHFGDGTRLSIL.

This rearrangement joins TRBV10-3 to TRBJ2-7, with a tentative D call TRBD2 (6 bases). In germline, CDR1 is ENHRY, CDR2 SYGVKD. V gave up 5 bases and J gave up 3 bases, with 14 bases separating them. The CDR3 has 14 residues. In nucleotides, the CDR3 is TGTGCCATCAGTTCCCCGGGGGTCCTCTACGAGCAGTACTTC. Protein: CAISSPGVLYEQYF.

Of note for this clonotype: One junction end does not reproduce the germline sequence, and a read error may be involved. The chain links TRBV5-1 to TRBJ1-1; weak D call: TRBD1 (6 bases). Germline CDR1 and CDR2: SGHRS and YFSETQ. This CDR3 contains 17 residues. CDR3 loop: CASSLWGALSMNTEAFF. Written as DNA, the CDR3 is TGTGCCAGCAGCTTGTGGGGGGCGTTGTCTATGAACACTGAAGCTTTCTTT.